One and the same sample provided the 8 T cell receptor beta chains below, sequenced in a study of blood T cell repertoires in COVID-19. Clones were sequenced by immunoSEQ multiplex PCR, and TCRdb holds only the in-frame ones, with some missing. The repertoire includes fewer than 400,000 clones, around 84% of them detected once, and about 3% sits in the top ten. Sequenced: peripheral blood. The source is a human donor in a cohort sampled during active COVID-19.

This clone came up once. The V call is TRBV10-3, the J call TRBJ1-6, with a weak D call TRBD1 (6 bases). Trimming removed 8 bases from V and 5 bases from J, with 10 bases in between. Germline V lookup: CDR1 ENHRY, CDR2 SYGVKD. This CDR3 has 13 amino acids. This CDR3 reads CAIRRQDNSPLHF. Here the CDR3 DNA reads TGTGCCATCCGCCGACAGGATAATTCACCCCTCCACTTT.

The chain recombines TRBV25-1 with TRBJ2-7, with 8 bases that match TRBD1. This CDR3 spans 15 amino acids. V gave up 7 bases and J gave up 2 bases; unmatched junction bases: 10. Germline CDR1 MGHDK, CDR2 SYGVNS. As DNA, the CDR3 is TGTGCCAGCACTTACGGGGCAGGGGGCGCCTACGAGCAGTACTTC. This gives the protein CASTYGAGGAYEQYF.

This chain links TRBV7-9 with TRBJ1-2, with TRBD1 as a possible D gene (5 bases). The V gene lost 1 base and the J gene lost 4 bases, with 10 bases spanning the gap. The CDR3 totals 14 residues. In germline, CDR1 is SEHNR, CDR2 FQNEAQ (reference sequence). This CDR3 is CASSLGGVFYGYTF. CDR3 in DNA: TGTGCCAGCAGCTTAGGGGGGGTATTCTATGGCTACACCTTC.

The rearrangement links TRBV6-2 or TRBV6-3 to TRBJ1-1; 9 bases are a match to TRBD1. Germline V lookup: CDR1 MNHEY, CDR2 SVGEGT. With 2 bases clipped from V and 6 bases from J, the junction kept 10 bases outside the gene matches. The CDR3 is made up of 16 amino acids. The CDR3 loop is CASSYLPGQGPPEAFF. CDR3 coding DNA: TGTGCCAGCAGTTACCTCCCGGGACAGGGTCCCCCTGAAGCTTTCTTT.

Written as DNA, the CDR3 is TGTGCCAGCTCAGTGGGCTACCAAGAGACCCAGTACTTC. It specifies CASSVGYQETQYF. V gene TRBV18 combines with J gene TRBJ2-5; D remains unclear. The CDR3 contains 13 residues. Per the germline V gene, CDR1 is KGHSH and CDR2 is LQKENI. The ends were cut back, 5 bases at V and 0 bases at J, with 7 bases in the middle.

The gene calls are TRBV3-1 (or the pseudogene TRBV3-2) and TRBJ2-3; 10 nucleotides agree with TRBD2. This CDR3 region has 13 residues. CDR1 and CDR2 (germline): LGHDT, YNNKEL (reference sequence). V was pared by 6 bases and J by 5 bases, with 2 bases of the junction left unmatched. CDR3 nucleotide sequence: TGTGCCAGCAGAGCTAGCGGGGGAGATACGCAGTATTTT. Protein: CASRASGGDTQYF.

The chain is built from TRBV5-8 and TRBJ2-3; 9 positions match TRBD1. The germline V gene encodes CDR1 SGHTS and CDR2 YDEGEE. This CDR3 is built from 14 residues. Germline trimming cut 6 bases from V and 1 base from J; bases unmatched to any gene: 3. The CDR3 loop reads CASIQGAGTDTQYF. CDR3 bases: TGTGCCAGCATACAGGGGGCCGGCACAGATACGCAGTATTTT.

The chain recombines TRBV16 with TRBJ2-2; weak D call: TRBD1 (5 bases). CDR1 and CDR2 from the germline V gene are KGHSY and FQNENV. Trimming left V 1 base short and J 4 bases short, with 7 bases between. This CDR3 region has 14 residues. The DNA for the CDR3 is TGTGCCAGCAGCCAATTAAGGGGCACCGGGGAGCTGTTTTTT. It yields the protein CASSQLRGTGELFF.